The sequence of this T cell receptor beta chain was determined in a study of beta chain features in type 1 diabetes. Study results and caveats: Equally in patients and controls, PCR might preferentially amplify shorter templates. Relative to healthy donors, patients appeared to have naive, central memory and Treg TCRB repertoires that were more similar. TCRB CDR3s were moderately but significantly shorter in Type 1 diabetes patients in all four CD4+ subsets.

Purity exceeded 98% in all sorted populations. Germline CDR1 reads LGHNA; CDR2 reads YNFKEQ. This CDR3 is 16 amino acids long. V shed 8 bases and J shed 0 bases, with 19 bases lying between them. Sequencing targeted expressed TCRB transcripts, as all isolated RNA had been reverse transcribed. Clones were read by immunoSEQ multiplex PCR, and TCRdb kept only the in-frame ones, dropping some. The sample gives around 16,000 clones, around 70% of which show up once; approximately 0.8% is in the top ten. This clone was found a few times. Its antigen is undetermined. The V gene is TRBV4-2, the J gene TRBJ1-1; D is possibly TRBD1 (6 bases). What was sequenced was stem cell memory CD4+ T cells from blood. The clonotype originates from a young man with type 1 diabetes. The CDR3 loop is CASQPGHLDLNTEAFF. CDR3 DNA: TGTGCCAGCCAACCGGGACATTTGGATCTGAACACTGAAGCTTTCTTT.